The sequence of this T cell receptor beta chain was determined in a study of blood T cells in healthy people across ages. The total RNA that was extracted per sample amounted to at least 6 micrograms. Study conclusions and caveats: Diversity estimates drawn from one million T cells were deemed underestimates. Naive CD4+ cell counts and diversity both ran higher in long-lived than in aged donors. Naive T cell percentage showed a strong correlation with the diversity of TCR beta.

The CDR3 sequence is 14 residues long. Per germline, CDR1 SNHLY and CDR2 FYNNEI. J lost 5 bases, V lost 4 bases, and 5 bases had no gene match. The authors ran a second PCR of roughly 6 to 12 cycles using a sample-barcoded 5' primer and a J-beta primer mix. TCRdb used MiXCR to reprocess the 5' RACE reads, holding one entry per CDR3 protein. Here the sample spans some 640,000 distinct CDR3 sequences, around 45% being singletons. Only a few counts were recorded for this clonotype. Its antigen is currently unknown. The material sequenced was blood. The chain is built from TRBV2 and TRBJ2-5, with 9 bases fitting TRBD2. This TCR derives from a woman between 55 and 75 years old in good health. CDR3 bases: TGTGCCAGCAGTGGCGGGAGGGCCTCGGAGACCCAGTACTTC. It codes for CASSGGRASETQYF.